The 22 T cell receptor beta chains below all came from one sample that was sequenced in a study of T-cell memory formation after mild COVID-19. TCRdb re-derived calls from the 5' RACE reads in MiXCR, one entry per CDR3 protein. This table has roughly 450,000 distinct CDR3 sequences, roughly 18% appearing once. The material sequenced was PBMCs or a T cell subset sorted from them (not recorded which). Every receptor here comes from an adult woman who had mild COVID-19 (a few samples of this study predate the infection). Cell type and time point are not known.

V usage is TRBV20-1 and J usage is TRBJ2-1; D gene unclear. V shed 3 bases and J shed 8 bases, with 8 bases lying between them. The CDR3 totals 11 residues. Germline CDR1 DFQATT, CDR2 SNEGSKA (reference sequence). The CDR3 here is CSASRVDEQFF. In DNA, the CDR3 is TGCAGTGCTAGCCGGGTGGATGAGCAGTTCTTC.

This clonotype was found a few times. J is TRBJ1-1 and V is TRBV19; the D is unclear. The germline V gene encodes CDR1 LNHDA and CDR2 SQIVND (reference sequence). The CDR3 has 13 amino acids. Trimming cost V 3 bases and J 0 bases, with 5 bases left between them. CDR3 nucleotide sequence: TGTGCCAGTAGTATTGGGGTGAACACTGAAGCTTTCTTT. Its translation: CASSIGVNTEAFF.

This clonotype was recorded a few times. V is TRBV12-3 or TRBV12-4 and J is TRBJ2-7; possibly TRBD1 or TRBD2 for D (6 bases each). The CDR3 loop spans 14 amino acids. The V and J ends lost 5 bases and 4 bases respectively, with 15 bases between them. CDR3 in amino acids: CASSTTGRRYEQYF. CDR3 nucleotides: TGTGCCAGCAGTACTACAGGGAGGCGGTACGAGCAGTACTTC.

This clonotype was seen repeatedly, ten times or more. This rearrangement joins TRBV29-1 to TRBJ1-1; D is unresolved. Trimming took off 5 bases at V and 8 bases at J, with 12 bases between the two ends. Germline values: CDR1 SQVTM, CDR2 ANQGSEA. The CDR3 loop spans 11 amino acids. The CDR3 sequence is CSVQDILEAFF. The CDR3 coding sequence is TGCAGCGTTCAGGATATCTTGGAAGCTTTCTTT.

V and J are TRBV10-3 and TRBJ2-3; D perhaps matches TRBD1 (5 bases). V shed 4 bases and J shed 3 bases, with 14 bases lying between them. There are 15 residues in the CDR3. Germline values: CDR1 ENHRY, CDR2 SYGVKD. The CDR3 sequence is CAISGKGRRTDTQYF. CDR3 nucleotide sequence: TGTGCCATCAGTGGCAAGGGGCGAAGGACAGATACGCAGTATTTT.

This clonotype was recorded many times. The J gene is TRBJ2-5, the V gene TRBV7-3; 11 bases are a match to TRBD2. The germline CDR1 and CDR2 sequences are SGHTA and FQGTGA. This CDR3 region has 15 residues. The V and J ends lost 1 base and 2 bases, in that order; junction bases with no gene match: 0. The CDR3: CASSLIAGGQETQYF. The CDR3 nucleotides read TGTGCCAGCAGCTTAATAGCGGGGGGGCAAGAGACCCAGTACTTC.

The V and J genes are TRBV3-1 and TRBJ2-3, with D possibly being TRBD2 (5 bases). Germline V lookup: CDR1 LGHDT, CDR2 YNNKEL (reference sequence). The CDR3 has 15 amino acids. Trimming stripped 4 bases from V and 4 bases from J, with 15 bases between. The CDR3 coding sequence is TGTGCCAGCAGCCTCGGGCTAGCCCCCCCAGATACGCAGTATTTT. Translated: CASSLGLAPPDTQYF.

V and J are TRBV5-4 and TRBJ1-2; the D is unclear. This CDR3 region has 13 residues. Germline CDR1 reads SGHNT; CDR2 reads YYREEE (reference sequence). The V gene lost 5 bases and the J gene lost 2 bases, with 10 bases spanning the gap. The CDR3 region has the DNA TGTGCCAGCAGTCATAGTAAGAACTATGGCTACACCTTC. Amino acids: CASSHSKNYGYTF.

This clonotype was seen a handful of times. CDR3 protein: CASSFAHGAELYGYTF. CDR3 bases: TGCGCCAGCAGCTTCGCCCATGGGGCAGAGCTCTATGGCTACACCTTC. V is TRBV5-1 and J is TRBJ1-2; D possibly corresponds to TRBD1 (5 bases). Between the trimmed V and J ends, which lost 2 bases and 4 bases, there was a span of 18 bases. In germline, CDR1 is SGHRS, CDR2 YFSETQ. The CDR3 contains 16 residues.

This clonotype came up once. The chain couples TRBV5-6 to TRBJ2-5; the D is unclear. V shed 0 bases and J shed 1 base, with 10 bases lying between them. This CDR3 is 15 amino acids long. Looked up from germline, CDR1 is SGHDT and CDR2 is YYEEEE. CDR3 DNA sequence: TGTGCCAGCAGCTTGGGGCAAGAGGCCCAAGAGACCCAGTACTTC. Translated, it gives CASSLGQEAQETQYF.

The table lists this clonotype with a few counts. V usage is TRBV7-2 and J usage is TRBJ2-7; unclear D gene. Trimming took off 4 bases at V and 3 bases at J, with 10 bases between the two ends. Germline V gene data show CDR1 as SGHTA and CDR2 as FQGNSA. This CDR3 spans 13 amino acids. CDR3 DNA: TGTGCCAGCAGCTCTCCAGGTCTCTACGAGCAGTACTTC. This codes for CASSSPGLYEQYF.

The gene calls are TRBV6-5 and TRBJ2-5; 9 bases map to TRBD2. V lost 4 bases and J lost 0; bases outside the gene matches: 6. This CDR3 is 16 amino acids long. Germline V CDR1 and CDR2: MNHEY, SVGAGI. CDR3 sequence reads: CASSFAGGLYQETQYF. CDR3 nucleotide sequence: TGTGCCAGCAGTTTCGCGGGAGGGCTTTACCAAGAGACCCAGTACTTC.

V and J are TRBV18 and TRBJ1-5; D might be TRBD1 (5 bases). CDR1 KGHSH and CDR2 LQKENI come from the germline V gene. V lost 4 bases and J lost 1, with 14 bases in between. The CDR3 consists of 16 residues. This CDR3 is CASSQNSGGSNQPQHF. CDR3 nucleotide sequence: TGTGCCAGCTCACAAAACTCGGGGGGGAGCAATCAGCCCCAGCATTTT.

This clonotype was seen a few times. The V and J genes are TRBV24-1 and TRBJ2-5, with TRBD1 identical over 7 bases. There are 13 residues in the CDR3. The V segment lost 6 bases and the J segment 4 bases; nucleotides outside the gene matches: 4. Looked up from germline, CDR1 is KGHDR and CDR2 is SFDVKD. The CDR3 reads CATSTGVGETQYF. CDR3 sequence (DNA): TGTGCCACCAGTACAGGGGTAGGAGAGACCCAGTACTTC.

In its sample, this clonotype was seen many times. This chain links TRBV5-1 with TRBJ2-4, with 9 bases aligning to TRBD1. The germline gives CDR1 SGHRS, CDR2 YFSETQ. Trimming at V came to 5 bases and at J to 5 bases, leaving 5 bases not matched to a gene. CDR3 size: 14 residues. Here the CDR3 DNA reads TGCGCCAGCAGTCCGGGACAGGGCCAAAACATTCAGTACTTC. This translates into CASSPGQGQNIQYF.

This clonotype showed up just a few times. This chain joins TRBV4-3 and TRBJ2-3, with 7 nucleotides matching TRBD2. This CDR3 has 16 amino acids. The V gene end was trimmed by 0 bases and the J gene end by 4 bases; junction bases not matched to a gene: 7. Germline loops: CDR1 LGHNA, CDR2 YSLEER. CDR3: CASSQDPRTRSDTQYF. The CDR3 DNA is TGCGCCAGCAGCCAAGATCCTCGGACTAGATCAGATACGCAGTATTTT.

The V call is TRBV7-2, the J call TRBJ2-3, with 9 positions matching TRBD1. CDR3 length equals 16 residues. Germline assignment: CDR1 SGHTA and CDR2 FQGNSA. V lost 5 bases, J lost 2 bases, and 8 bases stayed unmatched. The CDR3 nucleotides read TGTGCCAGCAGCCGGACAGGGGATATGATCACAGATACGCAGTATTTT. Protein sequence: CASSRTGDMITDTQYF.

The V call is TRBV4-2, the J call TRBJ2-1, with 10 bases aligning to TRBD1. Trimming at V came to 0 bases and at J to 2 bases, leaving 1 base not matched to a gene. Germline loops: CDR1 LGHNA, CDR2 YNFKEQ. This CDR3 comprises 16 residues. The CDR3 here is CASSQETGGPYNEQFF. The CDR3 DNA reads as TGTGCCAGCAGCCAAGAGACAGGGGGCCCCTACAATGAGCAGTTCTTC.

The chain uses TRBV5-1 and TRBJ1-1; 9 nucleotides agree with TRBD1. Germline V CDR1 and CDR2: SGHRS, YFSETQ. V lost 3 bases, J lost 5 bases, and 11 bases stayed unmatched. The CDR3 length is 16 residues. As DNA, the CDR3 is TGCGCCAGCAGCTCTACAGGGGGCACTCTGAGGACTGAAGCTTTCTTT. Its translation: CASSSTGGTLRTEAFF.

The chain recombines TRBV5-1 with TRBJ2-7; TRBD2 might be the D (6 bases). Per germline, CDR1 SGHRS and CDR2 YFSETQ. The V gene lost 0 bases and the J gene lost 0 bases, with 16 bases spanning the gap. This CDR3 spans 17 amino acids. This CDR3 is CASSLGAGGRHSYEQYF. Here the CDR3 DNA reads TGCGCCAGCAGCTTGGGGGCCGGGGGACGCCACTCCTACGAGCAGTACTTC.

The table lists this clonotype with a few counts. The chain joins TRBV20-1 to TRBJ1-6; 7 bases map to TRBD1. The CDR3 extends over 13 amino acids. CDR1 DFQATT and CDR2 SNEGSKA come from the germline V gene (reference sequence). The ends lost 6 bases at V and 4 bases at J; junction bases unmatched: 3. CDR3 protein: CSAATGYNSPLHF. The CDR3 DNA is TGCAGTGCCGCGACAGGGTATAATTCACCCCTCCACTTT.

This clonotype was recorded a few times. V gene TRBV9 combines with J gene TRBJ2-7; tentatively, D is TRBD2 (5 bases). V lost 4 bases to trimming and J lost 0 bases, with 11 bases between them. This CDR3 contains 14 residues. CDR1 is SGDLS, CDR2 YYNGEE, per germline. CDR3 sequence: CASSPLGSSYEQYF. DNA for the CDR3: TGTGCCAGCAGCCCTTTGGGGAGCTCCTACGAGCAGTACTTC.